This T cell receptor beta chain stems from a study of blood T cell repertoires in COVID-19. The germline V and J ends were trimmed by 2 bases and 1 base, with 11 bases remaining between them. The CDR3 has 15 amino acids. The germline gives CDR1 WSHSY, CDR2 SAAADI. The method was immunoSEQ multiplex PCR; TCRdb's version includes in-frame clones alone and lacks a portion of them. The sample holds roughly 220,000 clones, around 87% seen once. The sample consisted of PBMCs or T cells enriched from blood (not recorded which). The gene calls are TRBV10-2 and TRBJ1-1, with D possibly being TRBD1 (5 bases). The sequence derives from a woman younger than 35 in a cohort exposed to, infected with or recovered from COVID-19 (not recorded which). Here the CDR3 reads CASSERIRANTEAFF. Here the CDR3 DNA reads TGCGCCAGCAGTGAGAGGATCAGGGCGAACACTGAAGCTTTCTTT.